What follows are 18 T cell receptor beta chains derived from one specimen sequenced in a study of T cell clonality in common variable immunodeficiency. TCRdb's table, derived via immunoSEQ multiplex PCR, lists solely in-frame clones and lacks some. The sample includes about 64,000 clones, none of them occurring once. The sample taken for sequencing was peripheral blood mononuclear cells. Every receptor here comes from a person aged 18 to 70 in good health.

This clone was seen repeatedly, ten times or more. From the germline J gene comes the end of the CDR3, since the read stops 3 residues before it. The rearrangement links TRBV19 to TRBJ1-2; 9 bases match TRBD1. Per the germline V gene, CDR1 is LNHDA and CDR2 is SQIVND (reference sequence). The CDR3 sequence is 17 residues long. Unmatched junction bases numbered 13, after V lost 4 bases and J lost 4 bases. The covered CDR3 bases are TGTGCCAGTAGTACAAGGTCGGGACAGGGACGGATCTATGGC. Its protein is CASSTRSGQGRIYG. Given in full, the CDR3 is CASSTRSGQGRIYGYTF.

This clone has a count of ten or more. The CDR3 end lies 3 residues beyond the end of the read and is filled in from the germline J gene. The chain is built from TRBV7-2 and TRBJ2-3, with a tentative D call TRBD1 (6 bases). V lost 5 bases to trimming and J lost 4 bases, with 13 bases between them. Germline-derived CDR1 and CDR2 are SGHTA and FQGNSA. The CDR3 consists of 14 residues. CDR3 DNA (partial): TGTGCCAGCAGCCTTCGACAGGTCGCAGATACG. It translates to CASSLRQVADT. The CDR3 in its entirety is CASSLRQVADTQYF.

This clone was detected a few times. The CDR3 is cut off 3 residues early in the read; its end comes from the germline J gene. The rearrangement joins TRBV18 to TRBJ1-2, with unresolved D. Trimming cost V 4 bases and J 7 bases, with 13 bases left between them. Per the germline V gene, CDR1 is KGHSH and CDR2 is LQKENI. CDR3 length: 13 residues. The CDR3 loop reads CASSLFRPGGYTF. The CDR3 bases that were read are TGTGCCAGCTCACTTTTCCGACCGGGTGGC.

This clone has at least ten counts. The read falls 3 residues short of the CDR3 end, and the missing part is taken from the germline J gene. The chain couples TRBV10-3 to TRBJ1-1; TRBD1 agrees at 8 bases. Germline values: CDR1 ENHRY, CDR2 SYGVKD. The CDR3 covers 12 residues. Unmatched junction bases numbered 4, after V lost 8 bases and J lost 5 bases. The CDR3 is CAIQGQGTEAFF. CDR3 bases read: TGTGCCATCCAAGGACAGGGAACTGAA.

There are many counts of this clone. With the read ending 3 residues before the CDR3 end, the germline J gene is used to fill in that end. V is TRBV19 and J is TRBJ2-1; TRBD1 is a possible D gene (6 bases). The CDR3 covers 16 residues. The germline V and J ends were trimmed by 5 bases and 7 bases, with 21 bases remaining between them. Germline lookup yields CDR1 LNHDA and CDR2 SQIVND (reference sequence). The sequenced part of the CDR3 DNA is TGTGCCAGTAGTCCAGTACAGGGAGTCGTGGCTAATGAG. As protein: CASSPVQGVVANE. The full-length CDR3 reads as CASSPVQGVVANEQFF.

The sample holds many counts of this clone. From the germline J gene comes the end of the CDR3, since the read stops 3 residues before it. V and J are TRBV4-1 and TRBJ2-3; D remains unclear. Germline V gives CDR1 MGHRA, CDR2 YSYEKL. V was shortened by 1 base and J by 0 bases, with 11 bases between the two germline ends. The CDR3 spans 16 residues. CDR3 DNA (partial): TGCGCCAGCAGCCAAGGCAACAGCCGAAGCACAGATACG. Translation gives CASSQGNSRSTDT. The CDR3 in full is CASSQGNSRSTDTQYF.

This clone was recorded at least ten times. Read coverage stops 3 residues before the CDR3 terminus; the germline J gene supplies the remainder. The V and J genes are TRBV18 and TRBJ2-2; the match to TRBD1 covers 9 bases. CDR1 and CDR2 from the germline V gene are KGHSH and LQKENI. This CDR3 region has 15 residues. V gave up 6 bases and J gave up 1 base; unmatched junction bases: 3. CDR3 DNA, as far as it was read: TGTGCCAGCTCCCCGGGACAGGGGAACACCGGGGAG. Translated: CASSPGQGNTGE. The full CDR3 sequence reads CASSPGQGNTGELFF. The complete variable domain, with remaining parts taken from reference TRBV18 and TRBJ2-2, reads NAGVMQNPRHLVRRRGQEARLRCSPMKGHSHVYWYRQLPEEGLKFMVYLQKENIIDESGMPKERFSAEFPKEGPSILRIQQVVRGDSAAYFCASSPGQGNTGELFFGEGSRLTVL.

This clone was observed many times. From the germline J gene comes the end of the CDR3, since the read stops 3 residues before it. V is TRBV19 and J is TRBJ2-5; 7 bases are a match to TRBD1. This CDR3 comprises 15 residues. With V trimmed by 6 bases and J by 3 bases, 10 bases remained unmatched. Germline V gene data show CDR1 as LNHDA and CDR2 as SQIVND (reference sequence). CDR3 region: CASSPDRVREETQYF. The DNA read from the CDR3 is TGTGCCAGTAGCCCAGACAGGGTACGAGAAGAGACC. Complete variable domain (other parts from reference TRBV19 and TRBJ2-5): DGGITQSPKYLFRKEGQNVTLSCEQNLNHDAMYWYRQDPGQGLRLIYYSQIVNDFQKGDIAEGYSVSREKKESFPLTVTSAQKNPTAFYLCASSPDRVREETQYFGPGTRLLVL.

This clone was found many times. Coverage ceases 3 residues before the CDR3 finishes, and the germline J gene fills in the end. This chain uses TRBV12-3 or TRBV12-4 with TRBJ2-4; D remains unclear. The V and J ends lost 5 bases and 0 bases respectively, with 14 bases between them. The CDR3 contains 16 residues. This chain's CDR3 is CASSPRGLIAKNIQYF. The CDR3 bases that were read are TGTGCCAGCAGTCCCCGTGGGCTTATAGCCAAAAACATT.

At least ten counts were recorded for this clone. The read terminates 3 residues before the CDR3 end, so the remaining end is supplied by the germline J gene. The chain has TRBV4-1 and TRBJ2-7; TRBD2 agrees at 8 bases. J was trimmed by 0 bases and V by 2 bases; bases with no gene match: 6. The CDR3 loop spans 16 amino acids. Germline CDR1 and CDR2: MGHRA and YSYEKL. CDR3 DNA (partial): TGCGCCAGCAGCCAATATAGCGGGGTGAGCTCCTACGAG. Protein: CASSQYSGVSSYE. The whole CDR3 protein is CASSQYSGVSSYEQYF.

This clone was counted ten times or more. From the germline J gene comes the end of the CDR3, since the read stops 3 residues before it. The chain uses TRBV7-8 and TRBJ1-1, with D perhaps matching TRBD1 (5 bases). The V end lost 1 base, the J end lost 1 base, and 7 bases lay between the germline ends. This CDR3 is built from 14 residues. Germline CDR1 SGHVS, CDR2 FQNEAQ. CDR3 DNA (partial): TGTGCCAGCAGCTTAGGACAGACGAACACTGAA. It yields the protein CASSLGQTNTE. The full-length CDR3 reads as CASSLGQTNTEAFF.

This clone has ten or more counts. Sequencing ends 3 residues short of the CDR3 end; the germline J gene provides the rest. The V gene is TRBV12-3 or TRBV12-4, the J gene TRBJ2-7; D is possibly TRBD2 (6 bases). The CDR3 contains 11 residues. With 6 bases removed from V and 6 bases from J, the gap between germline ends came to 9 bases. The sequenced CDR3 bases are TGTGCCAGCAGGGAGACTAGCGAG. It translates to CASRETSE. The complete CDR3 reads CASRETSEQYF.

This clone was detected ten times or more. The observed sequence ends 3 residues before the CDR3 terminus, with the missing tail filled in from the germline J gene. The gene calls are TRBV15 and TRBJ2-4, with 7 bases identical to TRBD2. Per germline, CDR1 LNHNV and CDR2 YYDKDF (reference sequence). V dropped 1 base and J dropped 6; count of bases not matched to a gene: 21. The CDR3 runs 20 residues. The CDR3: CATSRGAWLAEAKNRNIQYF. CDR3 bases read: TGTGCCACCAGCAGAGGGGCTTGGCTAGCGGAAGCCAAGAACAGAAACATT.

This clone was observed at least ten times. The sequenced CDR3 bases are TGTGCCAGCTCACCCACTAGCGTGAACAATGAG. Translation gives CASSPTSVNNE. The CDR3 in full is CASSPTSVNNEQFF. The chain couples TRBV18 to TRBJ2-1, with 7 bases lining up with TRBD2. Read data end 3 residues before the CDR3 end; the end is taken from the germline J gene. V was clipped by 3 bases and J by 5 bases; unmatched bases: 4. The CDR3 is 14 amino acids. Germline CDR1 and CDR2: KGHSH and LQKENI.

This clone was counted many times. The read is 3 residues too short to cover the CDR3 end, so that end is filled in from the germline J gene. The chain combines TRBV5-1 with TRBJ2-2, with 10 bases lining up with TRBD2. The CDR3 loop spans 16 amino acids. Germline CDR1 reads SGHRS; CDR2 reads YFSETQ. The J segment lost 5 bases and the V segment lost 2 bases, leaving 6 bases of the junction unmatched. The CDR3 DNA, read in part, is TGCGCCAGCAGCTTTGAAGCGGGAGGGAGAACCGGGGAG. It specifies CASSFEAGGRTGE. The whole CDR3 sequence reads CASSFEAGGRTGELFF.

This clone showed up many times. CDR3 in amino acids: CSAAGTGVLNIQYF. The covered CDR3 bases are TGCAGTGCTGCCGGGACAGGGGTTTTAAACATT. The chain uses TRBV20-1 and TRBJ2-4; 10 bases line up with TRBD1. The CDR3 end lies 3 residues beyond the end of the read and is filled in from the germline J gene. This CDR3 comprises 14 residues. V shed 5 bases, J shed 6 bases, and the junction held 7 bases outside the gene matches. Germline V gene sequence: CDR1 DFQATT, CDR2 SNEGSKA (reference sequence).

In this sample, this clone turned up many times. The CDR3 is cut off 3 residues early in the read; its end comes from the germline J gene. V is TRBV19 and J is TRBJ1-6; 7 bases line up with TRBD1. Germline-derived CDR1 and CDR2 are LNHDA and SQIVND (reference sequence). J was trimmed by 4 bases and V by 3 bases; bases with no gene match: 6. The CDR3 length is 16 residues. The CDR3 sequence: CASSMSTGAYNSPLHF. The CDR3 bases that were read are TGTGCCAGTAGTATGAGTACAGGGGCTTATAATTCACCC.

This clone was recorded many times. The read stops 3 residues short of the end of the CDR3; the missing end is completed from the germline J gene. The chain links TRBV30 to TRBJ1-1, with a tentative D call TRBD1 (6 bases). V was pared by 7 bases and J by 3 bases, with 12 bases between. CDR1 GTSNPN and CDR2 SVGIG come from the germline V gene (reference sequence). There are 12 residues in the CDR3. The CDR3 loop reads CAYSTGYTEAFF. The sequenced CDR3 bases are TGTGCCTACTCCACAGGGTACACTGAA.